The 27 T cell receptor beta chains below come from one sample, sequenced in a study of shared clonotypes between healthy human individuals (dated by TCRdb to 2018 to 2021). The method behind the library was the immunoSEQ multiplex PCR assay. TCRdb limited this immuneACCESS table to in-frame rearrangements with V and J called. A share of clones is missing; checked studies link under half to unresolved V genes, and the rest is unexplained. Here the sample has 1 million to 1.3 million clones; approximately 80% occur a single time. The ten biggest clones cover 0.5% to 0.65% of the sample. The sample taken for sequencing was memory CD4+ T cells from PBMCs. Per the publication, the cell subset or site label means: CD45RA-negative fraction. The receptors stem from a man between 18 and 29 years old in good health. Some clones in this sample may be carry-over from other donors' samples.

This clone was found once. Other DNA variants within this sample encode the same CDR3. This rearrangement joins TRBV28 to TRBJ2-5, with unresolved D. Trimming shortened V by 6 bases and J by 5 bases, and 10 bases separated the two germline ends. The length of the CDR3 is 12 residues. CDR1 is MDHEN and CDR2 is SYDVKM in the germline V gene. The CDR3 nucleotides read TGTGCCAGCAGCTTGAGAAGGGAGACCCAGTACTTC. This translates into CASSLRRETQYF.

The chain has TRBV29-1 and TRBJ2-7; 7 bases align to TRBD2. The V gene's germline CDR1 is SQVTM and CDR2 ANQGSEA. J was trimmed by 5 bases and V by 5 bases; bases with no gene match: 3. This CDR3 is 11 amino acids long. As DNA, the CDR3 is TGCAGCGTTATGCTAGCGGACGAGCAGTACTTC. Translating it yields CSVMLADEQYF.

The chain joins TRBV28 to TRBJ1-1; no reliable D call. CDR1 is MDHEN and CDR2 is SYDVKM in the germline V gene. The CDR3 sequence is 14 residues long. Trimming cost V 4 bases and J 1 base, with 10 bases left between them. The CDR3 spells CASSSGFSNTEAFF. CDR3 bases: TGTGCCAGCAGTTCGGGGTTTTCGAACACTGAAGCTTTCTTT. The full variable domain, with the rest looked up from reference TRBV28 and TRBJ1-1, is DVKVTQSSRYLVKRTGEKVFLECVQDMDHENMFWYRQDPGLGLRLIYFSYDVKMKEKGDIPEGYSVSREKKERFSLILESASTNQTSMYLCASSSGFSNTEAFFGQGTRLTVV.

The genes are TRBV29-1 and TRBJ2-3; 7 bases match TRBD2. J gave up 6 bases and V 4 bases, and 10 bases lay outside the gene matches. The CDR3 is 14 amino acids. CDR1 and CDR2 (germline): SQVTM, ANQGSEA. As DNA, the CDR3 is TGCAGCGTTGGGGCGGGAGCTGGTGGTGATACGCAGTATTTT. It encodes CSVGAGAGGDTQYF.

V is TRBV19 and J is TRBJ2-2, with TRBD2 matching over 9 bases. The length of the CDR3 is 14 residues. V shed 7 bases, J shed 4 bases, and the junction held 4 bases outside the gene matches. Germline V gives CDR1 LNHDA, CDR2 SQIVND (reference sequence). The CDR3 is CASKGLAGTGELFF. The CDR3 DNA reads as TGTGCCAGTAAGGGACTAGCAGGCACCGGGGAGCTGTTTTTT. Complete variable domain (other parts from reference TRBV19 and TRBJ2-2): DGGITQSPKYLFRKEGQNVTLSCEQNLNHDAMYWYRQDPGQGLRLIYYSQIVNDFQKGDIAEGYSVSREKKESFPLTVTSAQKNPTAFYLCASKGLAGTGELFFGEGSRLTVL.

This rearrangement joins TRBV28 to TRBJ1-1; no definite D call. Trimming pared 4 bases from V and 5 bases from J, leaving 17 bases between. Looked up from germline, CDR1 is MDHEN and CDR2 is SYDVKM. The CDR3 length is 15 residues. CDR3 residues: CASSSAGSGGTEAFF. Here the CDR3 DNA reads TGTGCCAGCAGTTCCGCTGGGTCGGGCGGGACTGAAGCTTTCTTT.

The chain links TRBV2 to TRBJ2-3, with TRBD2 matching 10 bases. There are 14 residues in the CDR3. Trimming cost V 4 bases and J 8 bases; bases outside gene matches: 6. CDR1 and CDR2 from the germline V gene are SNHLY and FYNNEI. The CDR3: CASSVAGGKGTQYF. The CDR3 DNA reads TGTGCCAGCAGTGTAGCGGGAGGAAAGGGTACGCAGTATTTT.

The rearrangement links TRBV15 to TRBJ1-1, with D unclear. V lost 0 bases and J lost 0, with 8 bases in between. Germline V lookup: CDR1 LNHNV, CDR2 YYDKDF (reference sequence). The length of the CDR3 is 15 residues. The DNA of the CDR3 is TGTGCCACCAGCAGAGATCAGGCGATGAACACTGAAGCTTTCTTT. This codes for CATSRDQAMNTEAFF. Full variable domain (missing parts from reference TRBV15 and TRBJ1-1): DAMVIQNPRYQVTQFGKPVTLSCSQTLNHNVMYWYQQKSSQAPKLLFHYYDKDFNNEADTPDNFQSRRPNTSFCFLDIRSPGLGDTAMYLCATSRDQAMNTEAFFGQGTRLTVV.

The V and J genes are TRBV6-1 and TRBJ1-1; D remains ambiguous. Per germline, CDR1 MNHNS and CDR2 SASEGT. CDR3 length: 13 residues. The ends were cut back, 3 bases at V and 1 base at J, with 6 bases in the middle. CDR3 in amino acids: CASSEWQNTEAFF. In DNA form, the CDR3 reads TGTGCCAGCAGTGAGTGGCAGAACACTGAAGCTTTCTTT.

This sequence joins TRBV9 and TRBJ2-3; TRBD1 aligns across 7 bases. J was trimmed by 6 bases and V by 0 bases; bases with no gene match: 7. The germline V gene encodes CDR1 SGDLS and CDR2 YYNGEE. The CDR3 loop spans 15 amino acids. Here the CDR3 reads CASSVGRQGGDTQYF. CDR3 nucleotides: TGTGCCAGCAGCGTAGGGCGACAGGGTGGGGATACGCAGTATTTT.

Only a few counts were recorded for this clone. V and J are TRBV7-2 and TRBJ2-3; D assignment may be TRBD1 or TRBD2 (6 bases each). CDR1 and CDR2 (germline): SGHTA, FQGNSA. V lost 3 bases and J 2 bases, leaving 12 bases between the germline ends. This CDR3 region has 15 residues. The CDR3 DNA reads as TGTGCCAGCAGCTTCCCGGGGGCGCCCACAGATACGCAGTATTTT. Translating it yields CASSFPGAPTDTQYF.

Here the CDR3 reads CASRIGAAGELFF. CDR3 nucleotides: TGTGCCAGTCGGATCGGGGCTGCGGGGGAGCTGTTTTTT. The chain carries TRBV5-4 and TRBJ2-2, with D perhaps given as TRBD1 or TRBD2 (5 bases each). The germline V and J ends were trimmed by 8 bases and 8 bases, with 16 bases remaining between them. Germline CDR1 reads SGHNT; CDR2 reads YYREEE (reference sequence). The CDR3 is 13 residues long. The whole variable domain, filled in from reference TRBV5-4 and TRBJ2-2, reads ETGVTQSPTHLIKTRGQQVTLRCSSQSGHNTVSWYQQALGQGPQFIFQYYREEENGRGNFPPRFSGLQFPNYSSELNVNALELDDSALYLCASRIGAAGELFFGEGSRLTVL.

This clone appeared a few times. V gene TRBV14 combines with J gene TRBJ1-2; 7 bases align to TRBD1. Trimming cost V 0 bases and J 3 bases; bases outside gene matches: 4. This CDR3 has 15 residues. Germline V CDR1 and CDR2: SGHDN, FVKESK. In nucleotides, the CDR3 is TGTGCCAGCAGCCAAGAGGGGACAGCCTACTATGGCTACACCTTC. Its protein product is CASSQEGTAYYGYTF.

V is TRBV29-1 and J is TRBJ2-1; D is uncertain. V was cut by 7 bases and J by 4 bases, with 17 bases left in between. The CDR3 is 14 amino acids. Germline V gene sequence: CDR1 SQVTM, CDR2 ANQGSEA. The CDR3 sequence is CSGHDLPKYNEQFF. CDR3 sequence (DNA): TGCAGCGGCCACGACCTCCCAAAATACAATGAGCAGTTCTTC.

Only a few counts were recorded for this clone. V usage is TRBV11-2 and J usage is TRBJ1-1; tentative D call: TRBD1 (6 bases). The CDR3 totals 15 residues. CDR1 and CDR2 (germline): SGHAT, FQNNGV. V lost 4 bases, J lost 4 bases, and 16 bases lay in between. In DNA, the CDR3 is TGTGCCAGCAGCTCAGTCCAGGGGAGAAGCACTGAAGCTTTCTTT. The encoded protein is CASSSVQGRSTEAFF. Full variable domain (rest looked up from reference TRBV11-2 and TRBJ1-1): EAGVAQSPRYKIIEKRQSVAFWCNPISGHATLYWYQQILGQGPKLLIQFQNNGVVDDSQLPKDRFSAERLKGVDSTLKIQPAKLEDSAVYLCASSSVQGRSTEAFFGQGTRLTVV.

This rearrangement joins TRBV25-1 to TRBJ1-2, with a possible D match to TRBD1 (5 bases). Germline V lookup: CDR1 MGHDK, CDR2 SYGVNS. The V end was cut by 4 bases, the J end by 5 bases, with 8 bases between. The CDR3 is made up of 12 amino acids. The CDR3 DNA is TGTGCCAGCAGTGGGGACCCATATGGCTACACCTTC. As protein: CASSGDPYGYTF.

The V gene is TRBV4-1, the J gene TRBJ2-2; no firm D call. This CDR3 comprises 12 residues. V was trimmed by 5 bases and J by 8 bases, leaving 9 bases between them. Germline CDR1 and CDR2: MGHRA and YSYEKL. CDR3 DNA: TGCGCCAGCAGCTTGGTCGGAGGGGAGCTGTTTTTT. Translation gives CASSLVGGELFF.

The V and J genes are TRBV2 and TRBJ1-4; 8 nucleotides match TRBD1. Germline lookup yields CDR1 SNHLY and CDR2 FYNNEI. Unmatched junction bases numbered 7, after V lost 6 bases and J lost 4 bases. CDR3 length equals 15 residues. DNA of the CDR3: TGTGCCAGCAGACAAGACAGGGGCTATAATGAAAAACTGTTTTTT. Translating gives CASRQDRGYNEKLFF.

CDR3 loop: CAWTPLEAGGLRASYNEQFF. The CDR3 DNA reads as TGTGCCTGGACCCCCCTCGAGGCAGGGGGGTTACGGGCCTCCTACAATGAGCAGTTCTTC. The rearrangement uses TRBV30 and TRBJ2-1; possible D gene TRBD1, 7 bases. V gave up 4 bases and J gave up 0 bases, with 28 bases separating them. Germline V gives CDR1 GTSNPN, CDR2 SVGIG (reference sequence). CDR3 length: 20 amino acids.

The rearrangement joins TRBV5-1 to TRBJ1-1, with 8 bases matching TRBD1. Germline V gene lookup returns CDR1 SGHRS and CDR2 YFSETQ. V trimming: 4 bases; J trimming: 4 bases; junction bases outside the gene matches: 12. CDR3 length equals 16 residues. CDR3 sequence reads: CASSLVRGRGSTEAFF. The CDR3 DNA reads TGCGCCAGCAGCCTGGTCAGGGGGCGCGGGAGCACTGAAGCTTTCTTT.

This clone was seen just once. J is TRBJ2-7 and V is TRBV6-6; TRBD1 matches 8 bases. Trimming took 2 bases from V and 5 from J; bases not matched to a gene: 8. Germline V gene sequence: CDR1 MNHNY, CDR2 SVGAGI (reference sequence). The CDR3 covers 15 residues. In nucleotides, the CDR3 is TGTGCCAGCAGTTACACCCAGGGGGCGCGGGACGAGCAGTACTTC. This translates into CASSYTQGARDEQYF.

This clone was seen only a few times. This likely traces to a read error, being one base from a far larger clone. This sequence joins TRBV5-1 and TRBJ1-3; D not resolved. V gave up 3 bases and J gave up 0 bases, with 1 base separating them. Germline V gene lookup returns CDR1 SGHRS and CDR2 YFSETQ. The CDR3 contains 12 residues. CDR3 protein: CASSYSGNTIYF. For the CDR3, the DNA is TGCGCCAGCAGCTACTCTGGAAACACCATATATTTT.

About this clone itself: The sample has other DNA sequences that encode this CDR3 too. This sequence joins TRBV6-1 and TRBJ1-2; a possible D gene is TRBD1 (5 bases). Trimming pared 8 bases from V and 2 bases from J, leaving 12 bases between. This CDR3 is built from 13 residues. Germline assignment: CDR1 MNHNS and CDR2 SASEGT. In DNA, the CDR3 is TGTGCCAGCTCGGAGGCAGGGAACTATGGCTACACCTTC. It codes for CASSEAGNYGYTF.

The rearrangement links TRBV7-9 to TRBJ1-1, with 7 bases lining up with TRBD1. V trimming: 5 bases; J trimming: 1 base; junction bases outside the gene matches: 10. The CDR3 has 16 residues. Germline values: CDR1 SEHNR, CDR2 FQNEAQ (reference sequence). This CDR3 reads CASSPTRTGANTEAFF. The CDR3 DNA sequence: TGTGCCAGCAGCCCTACCCGGACAGGCGCGAACACTGAAGCTTTCTTT.

This clone was seen repeatedly, ten times or more. V gene TRBV10-3 combines with J gene TRBJ1-2, with unresolved D. The CDR3 loop spans 16 amino acids. The germline V gene encodes CDR1 ENHRY and CDR2 SYGVKD. V was clipped by 4 bases and J by 6 bases, with 21 bases between them. CDR3 sequence reads: CAISATPGLGKDGYTF. In DNA, the CDR3 is TGTGCCATCAGTGCCACTCCAGGTTTAGGGAAAGATGGCTACACCTTC.

The rearrangement uses TRBV28 and TRBJ2-7, with 7 bases matching TRBD2. The CDR3 sequence is 18 residues long. V shed 8 bases and J 1 base; nucleotides not matched to a gene: 20. Germline CDR1 MDHEN, CDR2 SYDVKM. The CDR3 nucleotides read TGTGCCAGCCGGATGCCCTTCGGGGTTGCGGGAGTATCCTACGAGCAGTACTTC. Protein product: CASRMPFGVAGVSYEQYF.

The rearrangement uses TRBV10-3 and TRBJ2-1; D not resolved. Trimming shortened V by 3 bases and J by 7 bases, and 10 bases separated the two germline ends. This CDR3 region has 13 residues. CDR1 ENHRY and CDR2 SYGVKD come from the germline V gene. The CDR3 region is CAISEGYGNEQFF. CDR3 nucleotides: TGTGCCATCAGTGAAGGGTACGGGAATGAGCAGTTCTTC.